These 17 T cell receptor beta chains came from one sample sequenced in a study of T-cell memory formation after mild COVID-19. TCRdb processed the 5' RACE reads anew with MiXCR; each CDR3 protein has one entry. The sample has 550,000 to 600,000 distinct CDR3 sequences; roughly a fifth are singletons. The sample comprised PBMCs or a T cell subset sorted from them (not recorded which). The receptors were sampled from an adult woman who had mild COVID-19 (a few samples of this study predate the infection). Cell type and time point are not known.

V usage is TRBV14 and J usage is TRBJ1-1; D is undetermined. Germline V gives CDR1 SGHDN, CDR2 FVKESK. CDR3 length equals 9 residues. Between the trimmed V and J ends, which lost 6 bases and 10 bases, there was a span of 6 bases. Here the CDR3 DNA reads TGTGCCAGCAGATGGGCAGCTTTCTTT. It translates to CASRWAAFF.

This chain uses TRBV5-1 with TRBJ2-3; TRBD2 agrees at 8 bases. With V trimmed by 0 bases and J by 6 bases, 9 bases remained unmatched. This CDR3 has 16 residues. CDR1 and CDR2 from the germline V gene are SGHRS and YFSETQ. The chain's CDR3 is CASSLGPRTGGDTQYF. In DNA form, the CDR3 reads TGCGCCAGCAGCTTGGGGCCCCGAACGGGGGGGGATACGCAGTATTTT. Together with reference TRBV5-1 and TRBJ2-3, the CDR3 gives the full variable domain: KAGVTQTPRYLIKTRGQQVTLSCSPISGHRSVSWYQQTPGQGLQFLFEYFSETQRNKGNFPGRFSGRQFSNSRSEMNVSTLELGDSALYLCASSLGPRTGGDTQYFGPGTRLTVL.

The chain links TRBV14 to TRBJ1-3; D remains ambiguous. CDR3 length: 13 residues. Deletions cut 3 bases from V and 3 bases from J, with 6 bases between. Germline values: CDR1 SGHDN, CDR2 FVKESK. CDR3 sequence: CASSQGLGNTIYF. DNA for the CDR3: TGTGCCAGCAGCCAGGGCCTTGGAAACACCATATATTTT.

This clonotype was recorded many times. The V and J genes are TRBV5-6 and TRBJ2-2, with D unclear. The V end was cut by 1 base, the J end by 6 bases, with 13 bases between. CDR3 size: 15 residues. Looked up from germline, CDR1 is SGHDT and CDR2 is YYEEEE. CDR3 residues: CASSLPPTPPGELFF. CDR3 bases: TGTGCCAGCAGCTTGCCACCGACCCCCCCCGGGGAGCTGTTTTTT.

This clonotype was counted only a few times. The chain uses TRBV20-1 and TRBJ2-5, with 11 bases matching TRBD2. Germline V gives CDR1 DFQATT, CDR2 SNEGSKA (reference sequence). This CDR3 has 15 residues. V shed 1 base, J shed 6 bases, and the junction held 7 bases outside the gene matches. The DNA of the CDR3 is TGCAGTGCTAGAGGCCTTAGCGGGAGGGGGAAGACCCAGTACTTC. Encoded protein: CSARGLSGRGKTQYF.

The rearrangement links TRBV18 to TRBJ2-7; D is unresolved. The CDR3 runs to 16 residues. V was pared by 0 bases and J by 0 bases, with 12 bases between. The germline V gene encodes CDR1 KGHSH and CDR2 LQKENI. CDR3 coding DNA: TGTGCCAGCTCACCACCAGGGATGGCCTCCTCCTACGAGCAGTACTTC. Residues: CASSPPGMASSYEQYF.

The J gene is TRBJ2-7, the V gene TRBV7-3; perhaps D is TRBD1 or TRBD2 (5 bases each). CDR1 and CDR2 from the germline V gene are SGHTA and FQGTGA. The CDR3 has 14 residues. Trimming left V 3 bases short and J 5 bases short, with 14 bases between. The chain's CDR3 is CASSFFPGSNEQYF. Written as DNA, the CDR3 is TGTGCCAGCAGCTTCTTCCCAGGGAGCAACGAGCAGTACTTC.

Only a few counts were recorded for this clonotype. J is TRBJ2-3 and V is TRBV7-9; D gene ambiguous. Germline-derived CDR1 and CDR2 are SEHNR and FQNEAQ (reference sequence). The V and J ends lost 3 bases and 1 base respectively, with 11 bases between them. CDR3 length: 15 amino acids. CDR3 in DNA: TGTGCCAGCAGCTTCGTGGGATTGGGCACAGATACGCAGTATTTT. Protein: CASSFVGLGTDTQYF.

This clonotype was seen at least ten times. The rearrangement joins TRBV19 to TRBJ2-1; a possible D gene is TRBD2 (6 bases). Germline V CDR1 and CDR2: LNHDA, SQIVND (reference sequence). V was cut by 3 bases and J by 7 bases, with 10 bases left in between. The CDR3 is made up of 13 amino acids. As DNA, the CDR3 is TGTGCCAGTAGTATTGGTGCGGGAAATGAGCAGTTCTTC. Its protein product is CASSIGAGNEQFF.

The chain is built from TRBV3-1 and TRBJ2-3, with 7 positions matching TRBD2. Germline values: CDR1 LGHDT, CDR2 YNNKEL (reference sequence). The CDR3 has 15 amino acids. The junction had 4 bases not matched to a gene; V was cut back by 0 bases and J by 4 bases. CDR3 sequence: CASSQEAGKADTQYF. CDR3 sequence (DNA): TGTGCCAGCAGCCAAGAAGCGGGGAAGGCAGATACGCAGTATTTT.

This clonotype was seen a few times. The chain carries TRBV7-9 and TRBJ2-1; D ambiguous. The length of the CDR3 is 17 residues. Germline assignment: CDR1 SEHNR and CDR2 FQNEAQ (reference sequence). The V gene lost 5 bases and the J gene lost 0 bases, with 17 bases spanning the gap. In DNA, the CDR3 is TGTGCCAGCAGCCCCGATTATCAATCGAGCTCCTACAATGAGCAGTTCTTC. This encodes CASSPDYQSSSYNEQFF. Drawing the rest from reference TRBV7-9 and TRBJ2-1, the complete variable domain is DTGVSQNPRHKITKRGQNVTFRCDPISEHNRLYWYRQTLGQGPEFLTYFQNEAQLEKSRLLSDRFSAERPKGSFSTLEIQRTEQGDSAMYLCASSPDYQSSSYNEQFFGPGTRLTVL.

The V gene is TRBV15, the J gene TRBJ2-4, with TRBD1 identical over 9 bases. V gave up 1 base and J gave up 7 bases; unmatched junction bases: 5. The CDR3 has 15 residues. CDR1 is LNHNV and CDR2 is YYDKDF in the germline V gene (reference sequence). The DNA for the CDR3 is TGTGCCACCAGCAGAGGACGGACAGGGGCGAACATTCAGTACTTC. This translates into CATSRGRTGANIQYF.

The genes are TRBV7-3 and TRBJ2-2, with D possibly matching TRBD1 (6 bases). There are 16 residues in the CDR3. CDR1 SGHTA and CDR2 FQGTGA come from the germline V gene. V gave up 5 bases and J gave up 1 base, with 14 bases separating them. Here the CDR3 DNA reads TGTGCCAGCAGCCGAAACAGGGTCCAGAACACCGGGGAGCTGTTTTTT. Translating it yields CASSRNRVQNTGELFF. Filled out from reference TRBV7-3 and TRBJ2-2, the complete variable domain reads GAGVSQTPSNKVTEKGKYVELRCDPISGHTALYWYRQSLGQGPEFLIYFQGTGAADDSGLPNDRFFAVRPEGSVSTLKIQRTERGDSAVYLCASSRNRVQNTGELFFGEGSRLTVL.

V gene TRBV12-3 or TRBV12-4 combines with J gene TRBJ2-7; the D gene is possibly TRBD2 (6 bases). The V end lost 6 bases, the J end lost 0 bases, and 9 bases lay between the germline ends. This CDR3 is 13 amino acids long. The CDR3 region has the DNA TGTGCCAGCAGAGACGGGAGCTCCTACGAGCAGTACTTC. It encodes CASRDGSSYEQYF.

The CDR3 reads CASSYSLLRGGSGEGDTQYF. The CDR3 DNA is TGTGCCAGCAGTTACTCTCTACTCCGCGGCGGTAGCGGAGAAGGAGATACGCAGTATTTT. The chain has TRBV6-5 and TRBJ2-3, with a possible D match to TRBD2 (6 bases). The ends were cut back, 0 bases at V and 5 bases at J, with 27 bases in the middle. Per germline, CDR1 MNHEY and CDR2 SVGAGI. The CDR3 sequence is 20 residues long.

This clonotype has just a few counts. CDR3 nucleotides: TGTGCCAGCAGTGTGGACGGCGGATACCAAGAGACCCAGTACTTC. Amino acid sequence: CASSVDGGYQETQYF. The chain is built from TRBV2 and TRBJ2-5; D remains ambiguous. The CDR3 spans 15 residues. Trimming took 4 bases from V and 0 from J, leaving 12 bases between them. In germline, CDR1 is SNHLY, CDR2 FYNNEI. The whole variable domain, remainder taken from reference TRBV2 and TRBJ2-5, is EPEVTQTPSHQVTQMGQEVILRCVPISNHLYFYWYRQILGQKVEFLVSFYNNEISEKSEIFDDQFSVERPDGSNFTLKIRSTKLEDSAMYFCASSVDGGYQETQYFGPGTRLLVL.

V gene TRBV10-2 combines with J gene TRBJ2-7; 9 nucleotides agree with TRBD1. This CDR3 has 16 amino acids. Germline V CDR1 and CDR2: WSHSY, SAAADI. With V trimmed by 2 bases and J by 2 bases, 7 bases remained unmatched. The CDR3 DNA reads as TGCGCCAGCAGTGAGGATTTTGGGACAGGGCCCTACGAGCAGTACTTC. The encoded protein is CASSEDFGTGPYEQYF.